The rows below give T cell receptor beta chains drawn from one sample of a study of blood T cells in healthy people across ages. One entry per CDR3 protein results from TCRdb running MiXCR on the 5' RACE reads. The sample holds some 1,000,000 distinct CDR3 sequences, under 30% seen once. The same sample was also studied in work on T cells of mothers and their children.

Sequencing was carried out using blood. These receptors were taken from a girl aged 2 to 9 in good health. Both conserved end residues are part of each CDR3. The order of the fields is CDR3 protein, D gene, V gene, J gene. The D gene is left open where the match is weak.

CASSLSPKTYSTDTQYF	-	TRBV7-9	TRBJ2-3
CASSAGSIGEKLFF	-	TRBV5-1	TRBJ1-4
CASSPGQARIAKNIQYF	TRBD1	TRBV7-2	TRBJ2-4
CASKFVGMTTDTQYF	-	TRBV27	TRBJ2-3
CASSKAGLAGHNEQFF	-	TRBV21-1	TRBJ2-1
CATSIGTGVQETQYF	TRBD1	TRBV24-1	TRBJ2-5
CSASGGWNYGYTF	-	TRBV20-1	TRBJ1-2
CASSLAPTTGETQYF	-	TRBV7-2	TRBJ2-5
CSVDQEYLAEGLNEQFF	TRBD2	TRBV29-1	TRBJ2-1
CSVLSRDRERYEQYF	TRBD1	TRBV29-1	TRBJ2-7
CASSQDTVLEQFF	-	TRBV3-1	TRBJ2-1
CASITGGGTDTQYF	-	TRBV6-6	TRBJ2-3
CASSLYGTGTNEKLFF	TRBD1	TRBV5-1	TRBJ1-4
CASSFLGLEGEQFF	-	TRBV11-3	-
CSAREWASGPTGELFF	TRBD2	TRBV20-1	TRBJ2-2
CASSSTSTHPYNEQFF	-	TRBV27	TRBJ2-1
CASSYGGVPNTEAFF	-	TRBV6-5	TRBJ1-1
CVSSRGGTQYF	-	TRBV12-3/TRBV12-4	TRBJ2-5
CASSLNLGGANVLTF	-	TRBV7-3	TRBJ2-6
CASGTGLAGVNEQFF	TRBD2	TRBV7-3	-
CASSQDFALDYTF	-	TRBV4-1	TRBJ1-2
CASTWTENYGYTF	-	TRBV7-9	TRBJ1-2
CSARGGNIQYF	-	TRBV20-1	TRBJ2-4
CAISESVDRGHQYF	TRBD1	TRBV10-3	TRBJ2-5
CATSDSGLYGYTF	-	TRBV24-1	TRBJ1-2
CASSKLDTNNEQFF	-	TRBV21-1	TRBJ2-1
CASSSHLSGGAEETQYF	TRBD2	TRBV12-3/TRBV12-4	TRBJ2-5
CATSISPSSNYGYTF	-	TRBV15	TRBJ1-2
CSARGQGTIFSSRETQYF	TRBD1	TRBV20-1	TRBJ2-5
CASSSLDYPIVQLFF	-	TRBV6-2/TRBV6-3	TRBJ1-4
CASSLVRGTYQETQYF	-	TRBV5-8	TRBJ2-5
CASSQADPLVYGYTF	-	TRBV4-3	TRBJ1-2
CASSVDDYTQYF	-	TRBV6-1	TRBJ2-3
CASSQDRTQPQHF	TRBD1	TRBV19	TRBJ1-5
CSARNSTGELFF	-	TRBV20-1	TRBJ2-2
CSAGGGHLNEKLFF	-	TRBV20-1	TRBJ1-4
CASSHRLSGVNTGELFF	TRBD2	TRBV3-1	TRBJ2-2
CASSVDIDGDFYGYTF	-	TRBV6-1	TRBJ1-2
CASSQGPSYGYTF	-	TRBV4-2	TRBJ1-2
CASSLGFQGPLGSPLHF	-	TRBV7-2	TRBJ1-6
CASSLTSGRAREQFF	TRBD2	TRBV7-6	TRBJ2-1